The T cell receptor (beta chain) described here comes from a study of CD8 T cells in Susac syndrome (dated by TCRdb to the late 2010s). In terms of the full investigation: Whether CD8+ T cell activation and differentiation in Susac syndrome was antigen driven was tested using repertoire sequencing. The study compared CD8+ T cell repertoire clonality among around 11 healthy donors, around 14 Susac syndrome patients and about 16 multiple sclerosis patients. General conclusions and limits of the study: The number of individuals in the TCR sequencing and HLA analysis was recognized as being relatively small.

The CDR3 covers 14 residues, taking in both the cysteine and the phenylalanine. CDR3 DNA is the only sequence kept; it has 42 bases, read in frame from the first base. The germline V gene supplies CDR1 SGHTA and CDR2 FQGTGA. V is pared back by 4 bases and J by 6 bases, with 16 bases lying between the germline termini. This clonotype was observed a few times. Its cognate antigen has yet to be identified. No base quality values were provided; no much bigger clone lies one nucleotide off. Peripheral blood CD8+ and CD4+ T cells from healthy donors, Susac syndrome patients and multiple sclerosis patients were profiled by high-throughput TCR beta sequencing. The multiple sclerosis controls were treatment-naive patients who had stable or active relapsing-remitting disease and met the revised McDonald criteria. CD8+ TEMRA cells were enriched by FACS, while bulk CD8+ and CD4+ T cells were purified by magnetic negative isolation. Blood was drawn into EDTA tubes, processed within 24 hours, and PBMCs were isolated by density gradient centrifugation. PBMCs intended for TCR sequencing were cryopreserved in liquid nitrogen and were subsequently thawed in a 37 degrees C water bath. The sorted or isolated CD4+, CD8+ and CD8+ TEMRA cells had a purity of 90% or higher.

RNA was extracted using the RNeasy kit, and about 0.45 to 1 ug of the RNA was reverse transcribed with random hexamers. The immunoSEQ multiplex PCR assay, which covers 54 Vbeta and 13 Jbeta segments, was used to amplify TCR beta CDR3 regions. Bias from PCR amplification was corrected by using a synthetic template baseline for primer optimization and for computational correction. The published analysis was carried out like this. Reads were assigned to V, D and J genes according to IMGT and analyzed in immunoSEQ Analyzer, with only productive sequences retained. Clonality was computed as one minus Shannon entropy normalized by log2 of the number of productive unique sequences. Public and private clones were assessed among the 100 most prevalent clones of each patient and control. A clone was defined as Susac-specific if it was absent from the healthy and MS cohorts, from over 1,000 published viral clones and from other ImmuneACCESS disease sequences. TCRdb took the public reads, trimmed them with fastp at Q25, ran MiXCR for clone calling and kept in-frame beta chains. Merged by CDR3 protein, the rows form single entries marked with the most common genes and DNA. The V and J calls were not made by the authors but by TCRdb's processing. In this sample the table shows about 400,000 distinct CDR3 sequences, around 85% of which occur a single time. The ten top clones hold about 0.12% of the sample.

Sequencing input: CD8+ T cells from PBMCs. The V gene is TRBV7-3 and the J gene is TRBJ2-7, with TRBD2 tentatively as D gene (6 bases match). The TCR comes from a human donor with multiple sclerosis. The CDR3 in this case is CASSSLGGSVEQYF. The DNA reads TGTGCCAGCAGCTCCCTGGGGGGAAGCGTCGAGCAGTACTTC.